A selection of T cell receptor beta chains follows, all from one sample in a study of control samples from healthy donors and cancer patients. TCRdb's copy holds only in-frame clones and misses some; the assay was immunoSEQ multiplex PCR. The data hold around 120,000 clones, with approximately 95% observed a single time. Sequencing used blood. The source of these receptors is a man aged 25 to 40 in good health. The CDR3 runs from the conserved cysteine through the conserved F or W. The D gene is left open where the match is weak. Clone size is given for some rows only: seen once, a few or many times, or a class if the clone is expanded.

V,size,J,D,DNA,CDR3
TRBV5-5,NA,TRBJ2-3,TRBD1,TGTGCCAGCAGCGTACAGGGGGCGGGGGATACGCAGTATTTT,CASSVQGAGDTQYF
TRBV7-2,NA,TRBJ2-7,NA,TGTGCCAGCAGCTTATACAACTACGAGCAGTACTTC,CASSLYNYEQYF
TRBV2,once,TRBJ2-3,NA,TGTGCCAGCAGTGCTGGGTGGGGGCAGTATTTT,CASSAGWGQYF
TRBV3-1/TRBV3-2,NA,TRBJ2-7,NA,TGTGCCAGCAGCCAAGTTGGCGTGGAGCAGTACTTC,CASSQVGVEQYF
TRBV7-9,medium-sized,TRBJ2-7,TRBD2,TGTGCCAGCAGCGTGGGGGGGAATCTCTACGAGCAGTACTTC,CASSVGGNLYEQYF
TRBV11-2,NA,TRBJ2-5,NA,TGTGCCAGCAGCTTGAGGGGGAGAGAGACCCAGTACTTC,CASSLRGRETQYF
TRBV7-9,NA,TRBJ2-5,TRBD2,TGTGCCAGCAGCTCCCGACTAGCGGGGGGTCAAGAGACCCAGTACTTC,CASSSRLAGGQETQYF
TRBV9,NA,TRBJ1-3,NA,TGTGCCAGCAGCGGGGGACACTCTGGAAACACCATATATTTT,CASSGGHSGNTIYF
TRBV29-1,NA,TRBJ2-7,NA,TGCAGCGTTGGTAGCTCCTACGAGCAGTACTTC,CSVGSSYEQYF
TRBV4-3,NA,TRBJ2-6,TRBD1,TGCGCCAGCAGCCAGGGGACAGGGGGCGCTGGGGCCAACGTCCTGACTTTC,CASSQGTGGAGANVLTF
TRBV6-2/TRBV6-3,NA,TRBJ2-6,NA,TGTGCCAGCAGTTACTCCTTAGCGCACGGGGCCAACGTCCTGACTTTC,CASSYSLAHGANVLTF